The text below deals with one T cell receptor (beta chain). This sample is part of a study of human versus mouse CDR3 diversity and MHC coevolution. Study context: Reported immunoSEQ sensitivity was one in 200,000 T cells, with reduced amplification bias.

TCRdb's copy holds only in-frame clones and misses some; the assay was immunoSEQ multiplex PCR. The sample includes about 60,000 clones, around 94% of them seen just once. V was pared by 6 bases and J by 4 bases, with 5 bases of the junction left unmatched. The CDR3 totals 15 residues. Germline V gene data show CDR1 as LGHNT and CDR2 as FRNRAP. V usage is TRBV12-5 and J usage is TRBJ2-1, with 11 bases fitting TRBD2. This receptor was identified in a person aged 55-75 years in good health. Sequencing was carried out using naive CD4+ T cells from blood. Stated subset: CD45RO-negative CD62L-positive naive CD4 T cells. CDR3 in DNA: TGTGCTAGTGGCAAATCTAGCGGGGGGTACAATGAGCAGTTCTTC. Translating gives CASGKSSGGYNEQFF.